This entry describes one T cell receptor (beta chain). Its antigen is not yet known. No base quality values were provided; no much bigger clone lies one nucleotide off. A two-step multiplex PCR amplified TCR-beta CDR3 regions from genomic DNA, and the second step of the PCR added Illumina-compatible adaptors. TCR-beta immunosequencing was carried out on an Illumina platform through the commercial immunoSEQ service. The paper's data handling went like this. Repertoires were summarised by productive clonality and by Top 10 Clones, defined as the percentage of T-cell templates derived from the ten most frequent sequences. Productive clonality had a range of 0 to 1, where 1 means a monoclonal population. Tumour-associated clones, identified using log10 scatter plots, were defined as sequences that made up at least 0.1% of tumour T-cell templates and were not found in the matched non-adjacent lung. Two-group comparisons used Student's t-tests, stages used ANOVA, and relationships used linear regression, analysed in GraphPad Prism7 and R. TCRdb retrieved this table from immuneACCESS and kept in-frame rearrangements only. Not all clones are present; in checked studies, unresolved V genes account for under half, and no reason is known for the remainder. That table furnishes V, J and clone size, whereas the DNA furnished D and trimming. Across this sample there are several thousand clones, with around 77% seen only once. Roughly a tenth of the sample goes to the ten largest clones.

The data are from a study of immune cell composition in non-small cell lung cancer (dated by TCRdb to about 2017). About the full investigation: Histologic subtype, mainly lung adenocarcinoma or squamous cell carcinoma, was assigned on the basis of H&E together with p63, CK5, Napsin A and TTF-1 immunohistochemistry. Supplementary cohort #1 consisted of roughly 11 lung adenocarcinoma cases with paired tumour/lung TCR-beta sequencing and with TIL populations generated to assess tumour reactivity. TCR-beta sequencing from Adaptive Biotechnologies was done on a few dozen paired sets of NSCLC tumour and non-adjacent lung specimens and on roughly 28 tumour-only specimens. Several tumour specimens with TCR-beta data were rare histological subtypes and were excluded from the subtype comparisons. Study-wide conclusions, independent of this receptor: Nearly half of NSCLC cases had tumour-associated clones >0.5%, with around 80% of squamous carcinomas showing such clones compared with about 35% of adenocarcinomas. In over eight adenocarcinoma cases, maximal tumour-associated clone frequency correlated strongly with TIL tumour reactivity, whereas overall clonality did not. Only 9 to 10 cases were included in the reactivity cohort, and sequence sharing between tumour-reactive clones and the dominant in vivo tumour-associated clones was not shown. Lung squamous cell carcinoma tumours had significantly higher Top 10 clone scores and productive clonality than lung adenocarcinoma tumours. No significant correlation was found between tumour TCR-beta clonality and smoking pack-years.

Relative to germline, V is missing 4 bases and J is missing 3 bases, with 7 bases of the junction outside any gene match. Reading from cysteine to phenylalanine, the CDR3 counts 14 amino acids. Just CDR3 DNA is preserved here, 42 bases in frame from base 1. CDR1 and CDR2 were assigned from the germline V gene (reference sequence) as GTSNPN and SVGIG. Genomic DNA was extracted with the QIAamp DNA kit from frozen aliquots of unsorted single-cell suspensions. The tumour samples consisted of surgically resected non-small cell lung cancer tissue. Tissues were received within 2 hours of resection and processed immediately into single-cell suspensions. Tissue was mechanically dissociated and enzymatically digested with DNase I, collagenase I and hyaluronidase for roughly 30 minutes at 37 °C, then filtered and RBC-lysed.

The source material was lung tumor tissue. This chain joins TRBV30 to TRBJ1-1; TRBD1 fits 8 bases in the junction. This clonotype originated in a human donor with non-small cell lung cancer. The bases are TGTGCCTGGACGCCCGGACAGGGAGACACTGAAGCTTTCTTT. The encoded protein is CAWTPGQGDTEAFF.